One and the same sample provided the 32 T cell receptor beta chains below, sequenced in a study of blood T cell repertoires in COVID-19. Profiled with immunoSEQ multiplex PCR; TCRdb holds only in-frame clones, not every one. There are about 280,000 clones in the sample; roughly 80% occur only once, and about 5% lies in the top ten. The sequencing sample was made of PBMCs or T cells enriched from blood (not recorded which). The receptors come from a man between 35 and 55 years old who had been exposed to COVID-19.

J is TRBJ2-2 and V is TRBV7-2, with 9 positions matching TRBD2. Trimming removed 2 bases from V and 6 bases from J; junction bases left unmatched: 7. CDR3 size: 16 residues. Germline CDR1 and CDR2: SGHTA and FQGNSA. Here the CDR3 reads CASSLRLAVPSGELFF. The DNA for the CDR3 is TGTGCCAGCAGCTTAAGACTAGCGGTCCCCTCCGGGGAGCTGTTTTTT.

This chain links TRBV4-1 with TRBJ2-7, with 7 bases identical to TRBD1. CDR3 length: 15 residues. Germline V gene sequence: CDR1 MGHRA, CDR2 YSYEKL. Trimming cost V 4 bases and J 0 bases; bases outside gene matches: 6. CDR3 in amino acids: CASSPAQGSSYEQYF. The CDR3 nucleotides read TGCGCCAGCAGCCCAGCACAGGGGTCCTCCTACGAGCAGTACTTC.

The J gene is TRBJ2-7, the V gene TRBV3-1 (or the pseudogene TRBV3-2), with D possibly being TRBD2 (6 bases). V shed 3 bases and J shed 3 bases, with 18 bases lying between them. CDR1 is LGHDT and CDR2 is YNNKEL in the germline V gene (reference sequence). This CDR3 has 16 residues. The CDR3 DNA sequence: TGTGCCAGCAGCCATGAATCCGGGACTGACGACTACGAGCAGTACTTC. Its protein is CASSHESGTDDYEQYF.

This chain connects TRBV24-1 to TRBJ2-1, with TRBD1 identical over 11 bases. Germline V gene sequence: CDR1 KGHDR, CDR2 SFDVKD. J gave up 5 bases and V 4 bases, and 3 bases lay outside the gene matches. This CDR3 is 15 amino acids long. CDR3 nucleotides: TGTGCCACCAGTGAAGCGGGACAGGGGGACAATGAGCAGTTCTTC. Protein product: CATSEAGQGDNEQFF.

This chain joins TRBV7-9 and TRBJ1-5; D may be TRBD1 (6 bases). Germline values: CDR1 SEHNR, CDR2 FQNEAQ (reference sequence). This CDR3 has 14 amino acids. V lost 5 bases, J lost 6 bases, and 14 bases lay in between. The DNA for the CDR3 is TGTGCCAGCAGCCCCTCAGGGGCTGGTCAGCCCCAGCATTTT. Residues: CASSPSGAGQPQHF. The full variable domain, in which reference TRBV7-9 and TRBJ1-5 provide the parts outside the CDR3, is DTGVSQNPRHKITKRGQNVTFRCDPISEHNRLYWYRQTLGQGPEFLTYFQNEAQLEKSRLLSDRFSAERPKGSFSTLEIQRTEQGDSAMYLCASSPSGAGQPQHFGDGTRLSIL.

The rearrangement joins TRBV27 to TRBJ2-7, with 10 nucleotides matching TRBD2. The germline gives CDR1 MNHEY, CDR2 SMNVEV (reference sequence). The CDR3 is 16 amino acids. The J segment lost 2 bases and the V segment lost 6 bases, leaving 10 bases of the junction unmatched. The CDR3, as DNA: TGTGCCAGCAGCCCCACACTAGCGGGACTCACCTACGAGCAGTACTTC. Protein: CASSPTLAGLTYEQYF.

For the CDR3, the DNA is TGCAGCGTGGCCCCGTCGGGACTCAGACAGACTGGAAACACCATATATTTT. This codes for CSVAPSGLRQTGNTIYF. This sequence joins TRBV29-1 and TRBJ1-3, with D maybe TRBD1 (5 bases). Trimming cost V 6 bases and J 2 bases, with 23 bases left between them. In germline, CDR1 is SQVTM, CDR2 ANQGSEA. This CDR3 has 17 amino acids.

This clone was seen more than once but under ten times. The genes are TRBV19 and TRBJ1-1; D uncertain. The V gene's germline CDR1 is LNHDA and CDR2 SQIVND (reference sequence). The CDR3 sequence is 14 residues long. V lost 3 bases, J lost 1 base, and 9 bases lay in between. In DNA form, the CDR3 reads TGTGCCAGTAGTATCCTCACAAGGAACACTGAAGCTTTCTTT. It translates to CASSILTRNTEAFF.

The genes are TRBV6-5 and TRBJ2-7; 7 positions agree with TRBD2. Looked up from germline, CDR1 is MNHEY and CDR2 is SVGAGI. CDR3 length: 14 residues. With V trimmed by 6 bases and J by 2 bases, 7 bases remained unmatched. The CDR3 reads CASRTTTSAYEQYF. The CDR3 DNA follows: TGTGCCAGCAGAACGACCACTAGCGCCTACGAGCAGTACTTC.

The CDR3 is CSASSADQLVSYEQYF. DNA for the CDR3: TGCAGTGCTAGTTCGGCGGACCAACTAGTCTCCTACGAGCAGTACTTC. The rearrangement joins TRBV20-1 to TRBJ2-7, with TRBD2 as a possible D gene (5 bases). This CDR3 region has 16 residues. Germline values: CDR1 DFQATT, CDR2 SNEGSKA (reference sequence). The V end lost 3 bases, the J end lost 0 bases, and 18 bases lay between the germline ends.

The chain is built from TRBV7-2 and TRBJ1-1, with D unclear. Trimming cost V 3 bases and J 5 bases, with 10 bases left between them. Germline lookup yields CDR1 SGHTA and CDR2 FQGNSA. The CDR3 has 13 residues. CDR3 in amino acids: CASSFGRVTEAFF. CDR3 sequence (DNA): TGTGCCAGCAGCTTCGGCCGGGTAACTGAAGCTTTCTTT.

The chain has TRBV6-1 and TRBJ2-1; TRBD1 matches at 7 bases. With 3 bases clipped from V and 4 bases from J, the junction kept 6 bases outside the gene matches. The CDR3 extends over 15 amino acids. Germline loops: CDR1 MNHNS, CDR2 SASEGT. The CDR3 DNA sequence: TGTGCCAGCAGTGAGCAGACAGGGCCATACAATGAGCAGTTCTTC. It yields the protein CASSEQTGPYNEQFF.

This chain links TRBV5-6 with TRBJ2-7; 9 bases align to TRBD1. The CDR3 is 15 residues long. J was trimmed by 1 base and V by 5 bases; bases with no gene match: 7. Per germline, CDR1 SGHDT and CDR2 YYEEEE. CDR3 loop: CASRGLGQGSYEQYF. CDR3 in DNA: TGTGCCAGCAGAGGGCTGGGACAGGGTTCCTACGAGCAGTACTTC.

The genes are TRBV3-1 (or the pseudogene TRBV3-2) and TRBJ1-1; 8 positions agree with TRBD1. Germline loops: CDR1 LGHDT, CDR2 YNNKEL (reference sequence). V was pared by 4 bases and J by 4 bases, with 8 bases of the junction left unmatched. The CDR3 is made up of 15 amino acids. CDR3 sequence reads: CASSPRNDRGTEAFF. For the CDR3, the DNA is TGTGCCAGCAGCCCAAGAAACGACAGGGGCACTGAAGCTTTCTTT.

The chain joins TRBV3-1 (or the pseudogene TRBV3-2) to TRBJ2-5; D is ambiguous. Germline CDR1 reads LGHDT; CDR2 reads YNNKEL (reference sequence). The V end lost 2 bases, the J end lost 7 bases, and 5 bases lay between the germline ends. The CDR3 sequence is 11 residues long. Written as DNA, the CDR3 is TGTGCCAGCAGCCAATCCGGGACCCAGTACTTC. Translated: CASSQSGTQYF.

The chain has TRBV19 and TRBJ2-4; D is possibly TRBD2 (6 bases). CDR1 and CDR2 (germline): LNHDA, SQIVND (reference sequence). V dropped 3 bases and J dropped 0 bases, with 18 bases sitting between them. The CDR3 length is 18 residues. The CDR3 DNA is TGTGCCAGTAGTATGGGGGGAACGAGTAGACTAGCCAAAAACATTCAGTACTTC. Encoded protein: CASSMGGTSRLAKNIQYF.

This clone appeared a single time. V gene TRBV28 combines with J gene TRBJ2-7; D gene unclear. The CDR3 runs to 11 residues. Trimming took off 4 bases at V and 2 bases at J, with 3 bases between the two ends. The germline V gene encodes CDR1 MDHEN and CDR2 SYDVKM. The CDR3 protein is CASSSPYEQYF. The CDR3 DNA reads TGTGCCAGCAGTTCTCCCTACGAGCAGTACTTC.

The J gene is TRBJ2-1, the V gene TRBV10-3; 7 nucleotides match TRBD2. Unmatched junction bases numbered 15, after V lost 6 bases and J lost 7 bases. This CDR3 spans 16 amino acids. Germline CDR1 ENHRY, CDR2 SYGVKD. The CDR3 DNA follows: TGTGCCATCAGGGGGGGGGATTATTTACCCCCTAATGAGCAGTTCTTC. Translation gives CAIRGGDYLPPNEQFF.

This clone appeared a few times. J is TRBJ1-2 and V is TRBV4-2; D possibly corresponds to TRBD1 (5 bases). V was trimmed by 1 base and J by 2 bases, leaving 11 bases between them. The V gene's germline CDR1 is LGHNA and CDR2 YNFKEQ. There are 15 residues in the CDR3. CDR3 in DNA: TGTGCCAGCAGCCAAGTAAAAGGGGAAAACTATGGCTACACCTTC. This sequence encodes CASSQVKGENYGYTF.

The rearrangement uses TRBV30 and TRBJ2-5; 9 bases line up with TRBD2. Germline V gene lookup returns CDR1 GTSNPN and CDR2 SVGIG (reference sequence). This CDR3 is built from 14 residues. V lost 5 bases and J lost 2; bases outside the gene matches: 6. The DNA for the CDR3 is TGTGCCTGGTCGTCTAGCGGGAAACAAGAGACCCAGTACTTC. This codes for CAWSSSGKQETQYF.

V gene TRBV10-2 combines with J gene TRBJ2-7; D is perhaps TRBD2 (6 bases). V was shortened by 2 bases and J by 0 bases, with 20 bases between the two germline ends. This CDR3 is 18 amino acids long. Per germline, CDR1 WSHSY and CDR2 SAAADI. CDR3 protein: CASSEDWWGVRSSYEQYF. CDR3 bases: TGCGCCAGCAGTGAGGATTGGTGGGGGGTAAGGAGCTCCTACGAGCAGTACTTC.

The chain carries TRBV2 and TRBJ1-4, with 9 bases fitting TRBD1. The CDR3 sequence is 14 residues long. Germline V gene data show CDR1 as SNHLY and CDR2 as FYNNEI. V shed 6 bases, J shed 7 bases, and the junction held 6 bases outside the gene matches. CDR3 in amino acids: CASRDRGVGEKLFF. The CDR3, as DNA: TGTGCCAGCAGGGACAGGGGAGTGGGTGAAAAACTGTTTTTT. Using reference TRBV2 and TRBJ1-4 for the parts outside the CDR3, the full variable domain is EPEVTQTPSHQVTQMGQEVILRCVPISNHLYFYWYRQILGQKVEFLVSFYNNEISEKSEIFDDQFSVERPDGSNFTLKIRSTKLEDSAMYFCASRDRGVGEKLFFGSGTQLSVL.

The chain links TRBV5-1 to TRBJ2-7, with 9 bases identical to TRBD1. The J segment lost 2 bases and the V segment lost 0 bases, leaving 12 bases of the junction unmatched. Germline CDR1 is SGHRS and CDR2 is YFSETQ. The CDR3 has 18 amino acids. The CDR3 DNA sequence: TGCGCCAGCAGCTTGGGCATGACGGTGGGACAGGGCGCCTACGAGCAGTACTTC. This encodes CASSLGMTVGQGAYEQYF.

V is TRBV11-3 and J is TRBJ2-7; 12 bases match TRBD2. The CDR3 runs to 15 residues. Germline V gene sequence: CDR1 SGHNT, CDR2 YENEEA. Trimming took 1 base from V and 6 from J; bases not matched to a gene: 4. CDR3: CASSLAPLAGGEQYF. CDR3 nucleotides: TGTGCCAGCAGCTTAGCCCCACTAGCGGGAGGCGAGCAGTACTTC.

This rearrangement joins TRBV15 to TRBJ2-2, with 11 bases identical to TRBD2. Germline CDR1 reads LNHNV; CDR2 reads YYDKDF (reference sequence). Trimming removed 3 bases from V and 5 bases from J; junction bases left unmatched: 2. The CDR3 spans 15 residues. The CDR3 protein is CATSRLAGGTGELFF. Here the CDR3 DNA reads TGTGCCACCAGCAGGCTAGCGGGGGGAACCGGGGAGCTGTTTTTT.

The rearrangement links TRBV2 to TRBJ2-7; 11 bases are shared with TRBD2. Germline trimming cut 7 bases from V and 0 bases from J; bases unmatched to any gene: 2. The CDR3 totals 14 residues. Germline CDR1 and CDR2: SNHLY and FYNNEI. The CDR3 DNA reads as TGTGCCAGCAAGACTAGCGGGACCTCCTACGAGCAGTACTTC. Translated: CASKTSGTSYEQYF.

The chain links TRBV5-1 to TRBJ2-6; TRBD1 agrees at 7 bases. Germline-derived CDR1 and CDR2 are SGHRS and YFSETQ. J gave up 2 bases and V 2 bases, and 4 bases lay outside the gene matches. The CDR3 runs to 16 residues. The DNA for the CDR3 is TGCGCCAGCAGCTTTAGAGACAGGGCTGGGGCCAACGTCCTGACTTTC. Translating gives CASSFRDRAGANVLTF.

The chain employs TRBV5-6 and TRBJ1-3; 12 bases align to TRBD1. Germline CDR1 is SGHDT and CDR2 is YYEEEE. The CDR3 is 18 residues long. V lost 3 bases to trimming and J lost 3 bases; unmatched junction nucleotides: 10. CDR3 DNA: TGTGCCAGCAGCTCAATGTCATGGGACAGGGGGCATGGAAACACCATATATTTT. This gives the protein CASSSMSWDRGHGNTIYF.

The gene calls are TRBV28 and TRBJ1-4, with a possible D match to TRBD1 (5 bases). Germline loops: CDR1 MDHEN, CDR2 SYDVKM. CDR3 size: 13 residues. V lost 11 bases and J lost 0, with 10 bases in between. CDR3 sequence reads: CAGGRPTNEKLFF. CDR3 coding DNA: TGTGCCGGGGGGAGACCAACTAATGAAAAACTGTTTTTT.

A single count supports this clone. The chain joins TRBV7-3 to TRBJ2-5, with TRBD2 matching 7 bases. V lost 5 bases to trimming and J lost 5 bases; unmatched junction nucleotides: 11. This CDR3 has 15 amino acids. Germline V gene data show CDR1 as SGHTA and CDR2 as FQGTGA. The CDR3: CASSPQSGKGETQYF. The CDR3 DNA sequence: TGTGCCAGCAGCCCCCAAAGCGGGAAAGGGGAGACCCAGTACTTC.

In its sample, this clone was seen once. The chain has TRBV30 and TRBJ1-2; TRBD1 matches 7 bases. The CDR3 extends over 13 amino acids. The germline V gene has CDR1 GTSNPN and CDR2 SVGIG (reference sequence). J gave up 8 bases and V 2 bases, and 8 bases lay outside the gene matches. CDR3 nucleotide sequence: TGTGCCTGGAGTCGCACAGGGGTGGAGGGCTACACCTTC. It translates to CAWSRTGVEGYTF.

The chain links TRBV7-3 to TRBJ2-7, with 8 bases that match TRBD1. With 5 bases clipped from V and 6 bases from J, the junction kept 9 bases outside the gene matches. This CDR3 is 14 amino acids long. Germline-derived CDR1 and CDR2 are SGHTA and FQGTGA. The CDR3 is CASSKTGVGSEQYF. CDR3 sequence (DNA): TGTGCCAGCAGCAAGACAGGGGTAGGAAGCGAGCAGTACTTC.